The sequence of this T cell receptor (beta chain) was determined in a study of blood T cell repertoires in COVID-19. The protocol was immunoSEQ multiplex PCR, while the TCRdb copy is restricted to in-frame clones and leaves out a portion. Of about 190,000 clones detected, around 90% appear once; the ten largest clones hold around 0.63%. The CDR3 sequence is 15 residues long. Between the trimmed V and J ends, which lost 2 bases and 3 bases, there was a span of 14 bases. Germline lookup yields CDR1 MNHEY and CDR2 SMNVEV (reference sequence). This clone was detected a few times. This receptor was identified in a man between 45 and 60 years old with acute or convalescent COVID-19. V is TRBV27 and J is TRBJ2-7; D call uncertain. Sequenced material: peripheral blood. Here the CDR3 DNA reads TGTGCCAGCAGTTTAGTGGCCAGCGTCGGCTACGAGCAGTACTTC. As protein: CASSLVASVGYEQYF.